This TCR beta chain emerged from a study of CD8+CD57+ T cells in acquired aplastic anemia. Those patients picked for sequencing had displayed CD8+CD57+ cell expansion on flow cytometry. Every patient was diagnosed with severe acquired aplastic anemia. Germline CDR1 and CDR2: LNHNV and YYDKDF (reference sequence). Deletions cut 5 bases from V and 4 bases from J, with 5 bases between. The CDR3 is 11 residues long. General observations from the study: CD8+ Simpson's diversity showed no significant patient-control difference. Patients and controls shared roughly 31 CD8+ CDR3 sequences, highly expressed in patients.

Genomic DNA acted as the template from which TCR beta VDJ combination and CDR3 sequence profiling were carried out. Each CDR3 protein is one row after TCRdb ran MiXCR on the reads. The profile shows around 180,000 distinct CDR3 sequences, 48% of them singletons. This clonotype was picked up many times. Antigen specificity is unknown. V gene TRBV15 combines with J gene TRBJ2-5, with D hard to call. The sequencing input was sorted CD4+, CD8+, or CD8+CD57+ T cells (not recorded which) from PBMCs. The clonotype originates from a human donor with aplastic anemia. The CDR3 DNA is TGTGCCACCAGCGGCAGAGAGACCCAGTACTTC. This translates into CATSGRETQYF.